A single sample is the source of the 24 T cell receptor beta chains below, sequenced in a study of regulatory T cells in long-lasting Graves disease. Library construction for TCR beta used iRepertoire HTBI primers and Arm-PCR of CDR3 regions. TCRdb re-called the multiplex PCR reads through MiXCR, storing one row per CDR3 protein. The data contain about 660,000 distinct CDR3 sequences, around 30% of them singletons. Time point reported: persistent/refractory GD, antithyroid drugs over 5 years with positive TRAb. PBMC RNA was the source of the TCR library. The input for sequencing was peripheral blood mononuclear cells (PBMCs), taken when the disease was refractory, from a patient treated with antithyroid drugs. All receptors come from a female donor with Graves disease.

In this sample, this clonotype turned up a few times. The CDR3 protein is CAWSVWDGTEAFF. CDR3 nucleotides: TGTGCCTGGAGTGTATGGGACGGCACTGAAGCTTTCTTT. The chain is built from TRBV30 and TRBJ1-1, with a tentative D call TRBD1 (5 bases). CDR1 is GTSNPN and CDR2 is SVGIG in the germline V gene (reference sequence). The CDR3 totals 13 residues. V lost 0 bases to trimming and J lost 4 bases, with 9 bases between them.

This clonotype occurred a few times. V and J are TRBV5-1 and TRBJ1-1; D remains unclear. This CDR3 has 13 residues. Germline V gives CDR1 SGHRS, CDR2 YFSETQ. Trimming cost V 0 bases and J 8 bases, with 11 bases left between them. The DNA for the CDR3 is TGCGCCAGCAGCTTGGAACCGAAGATGGAAGCTTTCTTT. Encoded protein: CASSLEPKMEAFF.

This clonotype was observed a few times. The chain is built from TRBV7-2 and TRBJ1-1, with 8 bases lining up with TRBD1. The CDR3 consists of 14 residues. V was clipped by 7 bases and J by 0 bases; unmatched bases: 4. The V gene's germline CDR1 is SGHTA and CDR2 FQGNSA. In nucleotides, the CDR3 is TGTGCCAGCACTCGGACAGGGATGAACACTGAAGCTTTCTTT. Translation: CASTRTGMNTEAFF.

The table lists this clonotype with many counts. This chain links TRBV2 with TRBJ1-6; no reliable D call. Trimming stripped 6 bases from V and 4 bases from J, with 13 bases between. The CDR3 sequence is 15 residues long. Looked up from germline, CDR1 is SNHLY and CDR2 is FYNNEI. CDR3: CASRMDGDYNSPLHF. The DNA of the CDR3 is TGTGCCAGCAGAATGGACGGAGATTATAATTCACCCCTCCACTTT.

In nucleotides, the CDR3 is TGCAGTGCTCTATATACGCTGAACACTGAAGCTTTCTTT. Protein sequence: CSALYTLNTEAFF. The chain uses TRBV20-1 and TRBJ1-1, with no clear D. Germline CDR1 is DFQATT and CDR2 is SNEGSKA (reference sequence). Trimming removed 5 bases from V and 0 bases from J, with 10 bases in between. This CDR3 contains 13 residues.

In this sample, this clonotype turned up a few times. The V and J genes are TRBV15 and TRBJ1-4, with 7 bases aligning to TRBD1. This CDR3 has 21 amino acids. J lost 0 bases, V lost 0 bases, and 16 bases had no gene match. Germline CDR1 and CDR2: LNHNV and YYDKDF (reference sequence). CDR3 amino acids: CATSREVVNRGIGATNEKLFF. CDR3 coding DNA: TGTGCCACCAGCAGAGAAGTAGTCAACAGGGGAATAGGGGCAACTAATGAAAAACTGTTTTTT.

This clonotype was seen only a few times. The chain employs TRBV4-1 and TRBJ1-1, with a weak D call TRBD1 (6 bases). Germline CDR1 MGHRA, CDR2 YSYEKL. V was shortened by 0 bases and J by 4 bases, with 12 bases between the two germline ends. This CDR3 has 15 residues. CDR3 residues: CASSQDEGVTTEAFF. In DNA form, the CDR3 reads TGCGCCAGCAGCCAAGATGAGGGGGTTACCACTGAAGCTTTCTTT.

This clonotype was seen at least ten times. CDR3 bases: TGTGCCAGCATGAGGGACGGATACCGTGGAGAAAAACTGTTTTTT. Encoded protein: CASMRDGYRGEKLFF. The rearrangement links TRBV2 to TRBJ1-4; D might be TRBD1 (5 bases). V shed 7 bases and J shed 8 bases, with 20 bases lying between them. The CDR3 is made up of 15 amino acids. CDR1 is SNHLY and CDR2 is FYNNEI in the germline V gene. Full variable domain (outside the CDR3, taken from reference TRBV2 and TRBJ1-4): EPEVTQTPSHQVTQMGQEVILRCVPISNHLYFYWYRQILGQKVEFLVSFYNNEISEKSEIFDDQFSVERPDGSNFTLKIRSTKLEDSAMYFCASMRDGYRGEKLFFGSGTQLSVL.

The CDR3 reads CASSSGLDSGNTIYF. CDR3 sequence (DNA): TGTGCCAGCAGCTCGGGGCTGGACTCTGGAAACACCATATATTTT. The chain joins TRBV6-2 or TRBV6-3 to TRBJ1-3, with a weak D call TRBD1 (5 bases). Germline-derived CDR1 and CDR2 are MNHEY and SVGEGT. Deletions cut 6 bases from V and 0 bases from J, with 12 bases between. The CDR3 runs 15 residues.

This clonotype was observed once. Germline and junction disagree at one end, which may indicate a read error. This chain links TRBV28 with TRBJ2-2; D remains ambiguous. Germline V gene data show CDR1 as MDHEN and CDR2 as SYDVKM. CDR3 length: 13 amino acids. The CDR3 DNA follows: TGTGCCAGCAGCTTATCGTCCCTGGGAGAGCTGTTTTTT. Its translation is CASSLSSLGELFF.

This chain connects TRBV20-1 to TRBJ1-5; D is unclear. The CDR3 extends over 13 amino acids. Germline-derived CDR1 and CDR2 are DFQATT and SNEGSKA (reference sequence). V lost 5 bases, J lost 2 bases, and 10 bases lay in between. CDR3 sequence reads: CSARTFGNQPQHF. CDR3 nucleotide sequence: TGCAGTGCTCGGACTTTTGGCAATCAGCCCCAGCATTTT.

The table lists this clonotype with a few counts. The CDR3 reads CASSLFPGQGTGNTIYF. CDR3 in DNA: TGTGCCAGCAGTTTATTTCCGGGACAGGGGACTGGAAACACCATATATTTT. The J gene is TRBJ1-3, the V gene TRBV6-5; 10 nucleotides match TRBD1. Germline lookup yields CDR1 MNHEY and CDR2 SVGAGI. The trim removed 4 bases at V and 2 bases at J, leaving 8 bases unmatched. This CDR3 comprises 17 residues.

V and J are TRBV19 and TRBJ1-5; tentative D call: TRBD1 (6 bases). The CDR3 has 15 residues. The V and J ends lost 6 bases and 6 bases respectively, with 18 bases between them. Germline lookup yields CDR1 LNHDA and CDR2 SQIVND (reference sequence). The chain's CDR3 is CASSSRTAGIQPQHF. Here the CDR3 DNA reads TGTGCCAGTAGCTCCCGGACAGCCGGGATTCAGCCCCAGCATTTT.

The V and J genes are TRBV5-4 and TRBJ2-7; D uncertain. V was cut by 3 bases and J by 5 bases, with 21 bases left in between. This CDR3 is built from 16 residues. CDR1 is SGHNT, CDR2 YYREEE, per germline (reference sequence). DNA of the CDR3: TGTGCCAGCAGCTCCGGACCGAAGGGTGGCATGGACGAGCAGTACTTC. This sequence encodes CASSSGPKGGMDEQYF.

The chain joins TRBV24-1 to TRBJ2-5; D uncertain. Trimming shortened V by 0 bases and J by 7 bases, and 2 bases separated the two germline ends. CDR1 is KGHDR, CDR2 SFDVKD, per germline. This CDR3 is 11 amino acids long. The CDR3 spells CATSDLTTQYF. CDR3 bases: TGTGCCACCAGTGATTTGACGACCCAGTACTTC.

This clonotype was seen many times. The rearrangement links TRBV11-2 to TRBJ1-1; the match to TRBD1 covers 9 bases. V was clipped by 5 bases and J by 1 base; unmatched bases: 8. The CDR3 runs to 16 residues. Germline V gene data show CDR1 as SGHAT and CDR2 as FQNNGV. CDR3 in amino acids: CASSLGTGLWNTEAFF. The CDR3 coding sequence is TGTGCCAGCAGCCTGGGGACAGGGCTTTGGAACACTGAAGCTTTCTTT.

The V gene is TRBV2, the J gene TRBJ2-5; 9 bases match TRBD2. The end of the DNA aligns better with TRBJ2-1, so the J call may be wrong. Germline values: CDR1 SNHLY, CDR2 FYNNEI. There are 15 residues in the CDR3. As DNA, the CDR3 is TGTGCCAGCAGTGAGTGGGCGGGAGGGCCAGGTGAGCAGTTCTTC. Its protein is CASSEWAGGPGEQFF.

The chain employs TRBV7-2 and TRBJ1-1; 10 bases fit TRBD1. The J segment lost 6 bases and the V segment lost 5 bases, leaving 6 bases of the junction unmatched. CDR3 size: 14 residues. Germline V gene lookup returns CDR1 SGHTA and CDR2 FQGNSA. CDR3 nucleotides: TGTGCCAGCAGCGACCTCGGACAGGGGGCTGAAGCTTTCTTT. Its translation is CASSDLGQGAEAFF. Complete variable domain (other parts from reference TRBV7-2 and TRBJ1-1): GAGVSQSPSNKVTEKGKDVELRCDPISGHTALYWYRQSLGQGLEFLIYFQGNSAPDKSGLPSDRFSAERTGGSVSTLTIQRTQQEDSAVYLCASSDLGQGAEAFFGQGTRLTVV.

This clonotype has only a few counts. The chain employs TRBV3-1 and TRBJ2-2, with 7 nucleotides matching TRBD1. Germline V gene lookup returns CDR1 LGHDT and CDR2 YNNKEL (reference sequence). Losses at the gene ends were 4 bases for V and 4 bases for J; bases not matched to a gene: 3. The length of the CDR3 is 14 residues. This CDR3 is CASSPTGITGELFF. Here the CDR3 DNA reads TGTGCCAGCAGCCCGACAGGGATCACCGGGGAGCTGTTTTTT.

The rearrangement uses TRBV5-6 and TRBJ1-2, with a possible D match to TRBD1 (6 bases). Between the trimmed V and J ends, which lost 4 bases and 3 bases, there was a span of 16 bases. The germline V gene encodes CDR1 SGHDT and CDR2 YYEEEE. The CDR3 has 15 amino acids. The CDR3 DNA reads TGTGCCAGCAGCGGCCGGACAGAAAAACACTATGGCTACACCTTC. Its translation is CASSGRTEKHYGYTF.

This chain uses TRBV6-9 with TRBJ1-1; no reliable D call. CDR3 length: 12 amino acids. CDR1 is MNHGY, CDR2 SVAAGI, per germline. V gave up 3 bases and J gave up 7 bases, with 9 bases separating them. CDR3 amino acids: CASSYRLGEAFF. The CDR3 nucleotides read TGTGCCAGCAGTTACCGTTTAGGTGAAGCTTTCTTT.

The V gene is TRBV19, the J gene TRBJ1-2; D might be TRBD1 (6 bases). CDR3 length: 13 residues. V shed 8 bases and J shed 8 bases, with 18 bases lying between them. Per the germline V gene, CDR1 is LNHDA and CDR2 is SQIVND (reference sequence). The CDR3 DNA reads TGTGCCAGTGCCGGACAGTGGAGCTCGGGCTACACCTTC. This gives the protein CASAGQWSSGYTF. Drawing the rest from reference TRBV19 and TRBJ1-2, the complete variable domain is DGGITQSPKYLFRKEGQNVTLSCEQNLNHDAMYWYRQDPGQGLRLIYYSQIVNDFQKGDIAEGYSVSREKKESFPLTVTSAQKNPTAFYLCASAGQWSSGYTFGSGTRLTVV.

This clonotype was counted only a few times. The rearrangement links TRBV19 to TRBJ2-5, with 11 positions matching TRBD1. The CDR3 is 14 residues long. From germline, CDR1 is LNHDA and CDR2 SQIVND (reference sequence). After removal of 3 bases from V and 5 bases from J, the junction contained 2 bases not matched to a gene. DNA of the CDR3: TGTGCCAGTAGTATTGGACAGGGGGCGGAGACCCAGTACTTC. It is translated as CASSIGQGAETQYF.

The chain recombines TRBV5-6 with TRBJ1-2; the match to TRBD1 covers 8 bases. Germline CDR1 SGHDT, CDR2 YYEEEE. V trimming: 2 bases; J trimming: 8 bases; junction bases outside the gene matches: 14. This CDR3 is built from 16 residues. CDR3 residues: CASSFWTGLSIWGYTF. In nucleotides, the CDR3 is TGTGCCAGCAGCTTCTGGACAGGGCTGTCGATTTGGGGCTACACCTTC.